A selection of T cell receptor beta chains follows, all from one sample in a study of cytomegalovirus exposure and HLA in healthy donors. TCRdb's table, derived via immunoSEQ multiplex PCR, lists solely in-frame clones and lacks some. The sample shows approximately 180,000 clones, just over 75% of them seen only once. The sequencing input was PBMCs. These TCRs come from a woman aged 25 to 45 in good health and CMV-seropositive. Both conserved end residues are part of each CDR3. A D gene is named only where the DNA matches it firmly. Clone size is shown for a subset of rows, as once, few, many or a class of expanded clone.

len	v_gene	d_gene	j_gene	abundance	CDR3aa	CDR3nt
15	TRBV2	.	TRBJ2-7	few	CASRSWTDSSYEQYF	TGTGCCAGCAGGAGCTGGACAGATTCGTCCTACGAGCAGTACTTC
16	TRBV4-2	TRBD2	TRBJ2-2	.	CASSLSSGRPSGELFF	TGTGCCAGCAGCCTCTCTAGCGGGAGGCCGTCCGGGGAGCTGTTTTTT
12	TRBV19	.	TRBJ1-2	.	CASSILGGGYTF	TGTGCCAGTAGTATTCTCGGCGGTGGCTACACCTTC
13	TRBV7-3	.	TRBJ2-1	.	CASSDVLGDEQFF	TGTGCCAGCAGCGACGTCCTTGGAGATGAGCAGTTCTTC
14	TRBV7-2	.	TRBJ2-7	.	CASSLLPESYEQYF	TGTGCCAGCAGCTTACTCCCAGAATCCTACGAGCAGTACTTC
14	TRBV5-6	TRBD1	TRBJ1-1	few	CASSLPGQGGEAFF	TGTGCCAGCAGCTTGCCCGGACAGGGCGGTGAAGCTTTCTTT
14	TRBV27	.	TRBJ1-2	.	CASSPGFIWSGYTF	TGTGCCAGCAGTCCCGGGTTCATTTGGAGCGGCTACACCTTC
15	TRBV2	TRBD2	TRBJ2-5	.	CASRPIAGLQETQYF	TGTGCCAGCAGACCAATAGCGGGCCTACAAGAGACCCAGTACTTC
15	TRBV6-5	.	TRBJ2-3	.	CASSYSQAATDTQYF	TGTGCCAGCAGTTACTCCCAGGCTGCCACAGATACGCAGTATTTT
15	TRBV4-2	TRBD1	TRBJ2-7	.	CASSQEGTGSYEQYF	TGTGCCAGCAGCCAAGAAGGGACAGGAAGCTACGAGCAGTACTTC